This TCR beta chain was obtained from a study of blood T cell repertoires in COVID-19. Turning to the study itself: Material from acute and convalescent COVID-19 was sourced from the United States, Italy and Spain. The cDNA or gDNA used as material had been derived from T cells, B-cell-depleted T cells, or PBMCs.

With V trimmed by 1 base and J by 8 bases, 8 bases remained unmatched. The CDR3 runs 16 residues. The germline V gene encodes CDR1 LGHNA and CDR2 YSLEER. As handled by the study authors: Amplification with reference gene primers provided the estimates of nucleated cell counts. Sequenced by immunoSEQ multiplex PCR; TCRdb stores in-frame clones only, minus some. V, J and clone size were drawn from that table, and D and trimming were deduced from the DNA. This repertoire shows around 54,000 clones, roughly 90% found once; its top ten account for around 2.2%. The chain links TRBV4-3 to TRBJ2-1; 10 bases line up with TRBD2. Sequenced sample: peripheral blood. This TCR was sampled from a human donor in a cohort sampled during active COVID-19. CDR3 amino acids: CASSQVTSGIFDEQFF. For the CDR3, the DNA is TGCGCCAGCAGCCAAGTTACTAGCGGGATTTTCGATGAGCAGTTCTTC.